This TCR beta chain was identified during a study of blood T cell repertoires in COVID-19. About the research overall: Acute and convalescent COVID-19 specimens originated in the United States, Italy and Spain.

Here immunoSEQ multiplex PCR was the method, and the copy in TCRdb shows in-frame clones only, minus some. The data show about 200,000 clones, more than 70% seen once. Germline-derived CDR1 and CDR2 are LGHNA and YNFKEQ. The V segment lost 1 base and the J segment 0 bases; nucleotides outside the gene matches: 3. The CDR3 runs to 16 residues. This receptor was identified in a man aged 18 to 35 with active or convalescent COVID-19. Sample: peripheral blood. The genes are TRBV4-2 and TRBJ2-7; 10 positions match TRBD2. In DNA form, the CDR3 reads TGTGCCAGCAGCCAAGCACTAGCGGGGAGCTCCTACGAGCAGTACTTC. It specifies CASSQALAGSSYEQYF.